The 6 T cell receptor beta chains in this list originate from one sample, sequenced in a study of blood T cell repertoires in COVID-19. Clones were sequenced by immunoSEQ multiplex PCR, and TCRdb holds only the in-frame ones, with some missing. This sample has about 410,000 clones, with approximately 91% found just once. Sequencing used peripheral blood. These receptors all come from a middle-aged woman with COVID-19, enrolled during active disease.

The chain uses TRBV19 and TRBJ1-2; D remains ambiguous. The V end was cut by 1 base, the J end by 8 bases, with 11 bases between. Germline CDR1 reads LNHDA; CDR2 reads SQIVND (reference sequence). This CDR3 contains 13 residues. DNA for the CDR3: TGTGCCAGTAGTATAGGGCCCCGAGGAGGCTACACCTTC. It is translated as CASSIGPRGGYTF. Full variable domain (rest looked up from reference TRBV19 and TRBJ1-2): DGGITQSPKYLFRKEGQNVTLSCEQNLNHDAMYWYRQDPGQGLRLIYYSQIVNDFQKGDIAEGYSVSREKKESFPLTVTSAQKNPTAFYLCASSIGPRGGYTFGSGTRLTVV.

V and J are TRBV30 and TRBJ2-1; TRBD2 matches 9 bases. The CDR3 is 15 amino acids. Germline assignment: CDR1 GTSNPN and CDR2 SVGIG (reference sequence). V gave up 1 base and J gave up 10 bases; unmatched junction bases: 11. The chain's CDR3 is CAWSGGLAGFREQFF. The CDR3 coding sequence is TGTGCCTGGAGTGGGGGGCTAGCGGGGTTTCGGGAGCAGTTCTTC.

The V call is TRBV27, the J call TRBJ1-1; 9 bases map to TRBD1. The V segment lost 5 bases and the J segment 4 bases; nucleotides outside the gene matches: 14. CDR3 length: 17 residues. Germline V gene sequence: CDR1 MNHEY, CDR2 SMNVEV (reference sequence). The CDR3 DNA reads TGTGCCAGCAGTCCCTCCCGACAGGGGGTTAGGGCCACTGAAGCTTTCTTT. It yields the protein CASSPSRQGVRATEAFF.

The rearrangement uses TRBV29-1 and TRBJ1-2, with 8 bases fitting TRBD1. Germline CDR1 and CDR2: SQVTM and ANQGSEA. Unmatched junction bases numbered 5, after V lost 6 bases and J lost 8 bases. This CDR3 comprises 11 residues. CDR3 bases: TGCAGCGTCCAGGGGGCAGGCGGCTACACCTTC. It is translated as CSVQGAGGYTF.

This chain uses TRBV18 with TRBJ1-5; 9 bases fit TRBD1. Germline CDR1 is KGHSH and CDR2 is LQKENI. This CDR3 has 18 residues. V was pared by 1 base and J by 3 bases, with 10 bases of the junction left unmatched. CDR3 sequence (DNA): TGTGCCAGCTCACCACTCGGAATGACAGGGGGAATCAATCAGCCCCAGCATTTT. Its protein is CASSPLGMTGGINQPQHF.

The chain uses TRBV28 and TRBJ1-6; a possible D gene is TRBD1 (5 bases). The CDR3 is 15 residues long. CDR1 and CDR2 from the germline V gene are MDHEN and SYDVKM. The V gene lost 2 bases and the J gene lost 9 bases, with 14 bases spanning the gap. The CDR3 DNA reads as TGTGCCAGCAGTTTACGCTCCGACAGTGTTTCACCCCTCCACTTT. It translates to CASSLRSDSVSPLHF. Based on the CDR3 plus reference TRBV28 and TRBJ1-6, the full variable domain is DVKVTQSSRYLVKRTGEKVFLECVQDMDHENMFWYRQDPGLGLRLIYFSYDVKMKEKGDIPEGYSVSREKKERFSLILESASTNQTSMYLCASSLRSDSVSPLHFGNGTRLTVT.